The sequence of this TCR beta chain was determined in a study of OX40 agonist ivuxolimab in advanced cancers. TCRdb's copy holds only in-frame clones and misses some; the assay was immunoSEQ multiplex PCR. Altogether about 25,000 clones are present, about four fifths being singletons, with the ten largest covering around 33%. Germline V gene data show CDR1 as LGHNA and CDR2 as YNFKEQ. The length of the CDR3 is 16 residues. Trimming removed 0 bases from V and 5 bases from J; junction bases left unmatched: 9. The chain has TRBV4-2 and TRBJ1-1; 7 positions match TRBD1. This specimen consisted of CD4+ or CD8+ T cells sorted from blood, obtained in a trial of the OX40 agonist ivuxolimab. The TCR sequence derives from an adult with an advanced solid tumor such as melanoma, head and neck, liver or kidney cancer. DNA of the CDR3: TGTGCCAGCAGCCAAGATGGCGAGGGGGCGGTTACTGAAGCTTTCTTT. Protein: CASSQDGEGAVTEAFF.